The 7 T cell receptor beta chains below all came from one sample that was sequenced in a study of T cells in Graves' hyperthyroidism and ophthalmopathy (dated by TCRdb to about 2019). Libraries came from multiplex PCR. The instrument given in TCRdb is Illumina HiSeq 2000. The TCR beta CDR3 regions were amplified from RNA transcripts. For the first round of RT-PCR on the TCR CDR3, the HTBI primer set was used together with the Qiagen OneStep RT-PCR kit. TCRdb trimmed the raw reads at Q25, called clones with MiXCR and kept productive beta chains. Each CDR3 protein gets just one entry, which takes the most common genes and DNA from the rows behind it. The sample profile shows 350,000 to 450,000 distinct CDR3 sequences; 17% of them were found once. Roughly 35% of the sample goes to the ten largest clones. The specimen was blood. These receptors were taken from a woman aged 30 to 39 with Graves' hyperthyroidism that later progressed to Graves' ophthalmopathy.

V and J are TRBV5-1 and TRBJ2-1; D is uncertain. The CDR3 totals 11 residues. The germline V gene encodes CDR1 SGHRS and CDR2 YFSETQ. V lost 4 bases and J lost 7, with 6 bases in between. CDR3 coding DNA: TGCGCCAGCAGCGGTGAGAATGAGCAGTTCTTC. It specifies CASSGENEQFF.

This clonotype has a single count. The chain combines TRBV30 with TRBJ1-2, with TRBD1 as a possible D gene (5 bases). The CDR3 is made up of 10 amino acids. Germline V CDR1 and CDR2: GTSNPN, SVGIG (reference sequence). Trimming shortened V by 5 bases and J by 7 bases, and 8 bases separated the two germline ends. CDR3 sequence (DNA): TGTGCCTGGGAGCAGGGTGGCTACACCTTC. This codes for CAWEQGGYTF.

The J gene is TRBJ2-5, the V gene TRBV6-9; the D is unclear. Germline V gene lookup returns CDR1 MNHGY and CDR2 SVAAGI. The CDR3 contains 13 residues. Trimming took off 3 bases at V and 5 bases at J, with 10 bases between the two ends. CDR3 loop: CASSYPTKETQYF. CDR3 coding DNA: TGTGCCAGCAGTTACCCCACCAAGGAGACCCAGTACTTC.

This clonotype occurred once. This sequence joins TRBV6-1 and TRBJ2-5; 13 bases fit TRBD2. CDR1 is MNHNS, CDR2 SASEGT, per germline. Unmatched junction bases numbered 12, after V lost 8 bases and J lost 9 bases. This CDR3 is 15 amino acids long. The CDR3 DNA reads as TGTGCCAGCGAAGAACTAGCGGGGGGGGGCGAGGCCCAGTACTTC. As protein: CASEELAGGGEAQYF.

This clonotype was found many times. The V and J genes are TRBV7-9 and TRBJ2-1, with unresolved D. CDR1 is SEHNR and CDR2 is FQNEAQ in the germline V gene (reference sequence). The CDR3 is made up of 11 amino acids. Between the trimmed V and J ends, which lost 5 bases and 3 bases, there was a span of 2 bases. The CDR3 sequence is CASSHYNEQFF. The CDR3 DNA reads as TGTGCCAGCAGCCACTACAATGAGCAGTTCTTC.

The rearrangement uses TRBV2 and TRBJ2-5; 11 nucleotides align to TRBD2. The CDR3 is made up of 15 amino acids. The trim removed 6 bases at V and 1 base at J, leaving 4 bases unmatched. The germline V gene has CDR1 SNHLY and CDR2 FYNNEI. In DNA, the CDR3 is TGTGCCAGCAGGAAGACTAGCGGGACCCAAGAGACCCAGTACTTC. Amino acids: CASRKTSGTQETQYF.

This chain joins TRBV12-3 or TRBV12-4 and TRBJ2-2, with unresolved D. Trimming removed 1 base from V and 7 bases from J, with 7 bases in between. There are 13 residues in the CDR3. In nucleotides, the CDR3 is TGTGCCAGCAGTTTAGGGGGTGGCGGGGAGCTGTTTTTT. It codes for CASSLGGGGELFF.